The 16 T cell receptor beta chains presented below share a single source sample, sequenced in a study of cytomegalovirus exposure and HLA in healthy donors. Vbeta (60) and Jbeta (13) primers were used in the PCR. Assay used: immunoSEQ multiplex PCR; TCRdb lists only in-frame clones, some missing. The sample holds some 180,000 clones; approximately 85% are singletons and the top ten take 2% to 2.5%. Sequencing used PBMCs. The source of these receptors is a woman between 50 and 59 years old in good health and CMV-seronegative.

The chain has TRBV28 and TRBJ1-5, with D possibly TRBD1 on 6 matching bases. CDR3 length equals 12 residues. The germline gives CDR1 MDHEN, CDR2 SYDVKM. Trimming took off 10 bases at V and 7 bases at J, with 14 bases between the two ends. The CDR3 sequence is CATRTDFQPQHF. In DNA, the CDR3 is TGTGCCACCCGGACAGACTTCCAGCCCCAGCATTTT. Based on the CDR3 plus reference TRBV28 and TRBJ1-5, the full variable domain is DVKVTQSSRYLVKRTGEKVFLECVQDMDHENMFWYRQDPGLGLRLIYFSYDVKMKEKGDIPEGYSVSREKKERFSLILESASTNQTSMYLCATRTDFQPQHFGDGTRLSIL.

The chain combines TRBV11-2 with TRBJ1-1, with D unclear. Between the trimmed V and J ends, which lost 1 base and 0 bases, there was a span of 12 bases. The length of the CDR3 is 16 residues. CDR1 SGHAT and CDR2 FQNNGV come from the germline V gene. CDR3 protein: CASSLGHSPMNTEAFF. The CDR3 DNA is TGTGCCAGCAGCTTAGGGCATTCTCCCATGAACACTGAAGCTTTCTTT.

The chain has TRBV5-1 and TRBJ2-3, with D perhaps TRBD2 (6 bases). Trimming pared 3 bases from V and 2 bases from J, leaving 16 bases between. CDR1 and CDR2 from the germline V gene are SGHRS and YFSETQ. The CDR3 loop spans 16 amino acids. The CDR3 reads CASSSGGTFSTDTQYF. For the CDR3, the DNA is TGCGCCAGCAGCTCAGGAGGGACTTTCTCCACAGATACGCAGTATTTT.

This clone was detected a few times. The chain links TRBV27 to TRBJ2-6; 9 bases are a match to TRBD1. V lost 3 bases to trimming and J lost 2 bases; unmatched junction nucleotides: 14. Germline lookup yields CDR1 MNHEY and CDR2 SMNVEV (reference sequence). The CDR3 runs 20 residues. Here the CDR3 DNA reads TGTGCCAGCAGTTTCCGCCCTACGACAGGGGGGTGGGCTGGGGCCAACGTCCTGACTTTC. Translated: CASSFRPTTGGWAGANVLTF.

This clone came up a few times. The rearrangement joins TRBV5-6 to TRBJ2-1; 8 bases fit TRBD2. From germline, CDR1 is SGHDT and CDR2 YYEEEE. This CDR3 has 15 amino acids. Unmatched junction bases numbered 2, after V lost 0 bases and J lost 3 bases. The CDR3 DNA reads TGTGCCAGCAGCTTGGGGGGACTAGTCTACAATGAGCAGTTCTTC. Protein sequence: CASSLGGLVYNEQFF.

This clone was picked up a small number of times. The chain combines TRBV6-6 with TRBJ1-5, with unresolved D. The germline V gene encodes CDR1 MNHNY and CDR2 SVGAGI (reference sequence). The CDR3 runs to 14 residues. V was trimmed by 0 bases and J by 4 bases, leaving 7 bases between them. DNA for the CDR3: TGTGCCAGCAGTTACTCGACGGGGAATCAGCCCCAGCATTTT. Translated, it gives CASSYSTGNQPQHF.

This clone has just one count. The genes are TRBV7-9 and TRBJ2-1; TRBD2 agrees at 7 bases. The germline V gene has CDR1 SEHNR and CDR2 FQNEAQ (reference sequence). This CDR3 spans 17 amino acids. V shed 6 bases and J 6 bases; nucleotides not matched to a gene: 17. DNA for the CDR3: TGTGCCAGCAGTCCCCCACTAAGGCTAGCGGCCTTCAATGAGCAGTTCTTC. Translation: CASSPPLRLAAFNEQFF.

This clone showed up just a few times. The J gene is TRBJ1-2, the V gene TRBV5-1, with D perhaps matching TRBD1 (6 bases). This CDR3 region has 13 residues. CDR1 is SGHRS, CDR2 YFSETQ, per germline. V lost 4 bases and J lost 7, with 14 bases in between. The CDR3 region is CASSQDSPVGYTF. DNA of the CDR3: TGCGCCAGCAGCCAGGACAGTCCCGTTGGCTACACCTTC.

This rearrangement joins TRBV5-6 to TRBJ2-1; 8 bases line up with TRBD2. V trimming: 4 bases; J trimming: 0 bases; junction bases outside the gene matches: 15. The V gene's germline CDR1 is SGHDT and CDR2 YYEEEE. CDR3 length: 19 residues. The chain's CDR3 is CASSQDGTSGFSSYNEQFF. DNA for the CDR3: TGTGCCAGCAGCCAAGACGGAACTAGCGGATTTAGCTCCTACAATGAGCAGTTCTTC. Full variable domain (rest looked up from reference TRBV5-6 and TRBJ2-1): DAGVTQSPTHLIKTRGQQVTLRCSPKSGHDTVSWYQQALGQGPQFIFQYYEEEERQRGNFPDRFSGHQFPNYSSELNVNALLLGDSALYLCASSQDGTSGFSSYNEQFFGPGTRLTVL.

The rearrangement joins TRBV18 to TRBJ2-7, with 15 bases aligning to TRBD2. This CDR3 spans 19 amino acids. Germline loops: CDR1 KGHSH, CDR2 LQKENI. J gave up 5 bases and V 4 bases, and 15 bases lay outside the gene matches. The CDR3 DNA sequence: TGTGCCAGCTCACTATTGGGACTAGCGGGAGGTACCTCTGGGGACGAGCAGTACTTC. Its translation is CASSLLGLAGGTSGDEQYF.

The chain combines TRBV13 with TRBJ1-1, with 7 positions matching TRBD1. The CDR3 covers 15 residues. Germline CDR1 is PRHDT and CDR2 is FYEKMQ (reference sequence). The trim removed 4 bases at V and 9 bases at J, leaving 14 bases unmatched. The CDR3 loop reads CASSSKKGANPQAFF. For the CDR3, the DNA is TGTGCCAGCAGCTCCAAGAAGGGGGCGAACCCGCAAGCTTTCTTT.

The chain links TRBV29-1 to TRBJ2-5; TRBD2 agrees at 8 bases. The J call could be wrong; TRBJ2-7 is a better fit for the DNA end. Germline V gives CDR1 SQVTM, CDR2 ANQGSEA. The length of the CDR3 is 14 residues. CDR3 sequence reads: CSVVVAGQSYEQYF. CDR3 in DNA: TGCAGCGTTGTGGTAGCGGGACAATCCTACGAGCAGTACTTC.

The chain uses TRBV28 and TRBJ1-5, with D possibly matching TRBD1 (6 bases). Trimming took off 4 bases at V and 5 bases at J, with 15 bases between the two ends. The CDR3 consists of 15 residues. From germline, CDR1 is MDHEN and CDR2 SYDVKM. The CDR3 bases are TGTGCCAGCAGTTGGGGAGACAGGCCCTATCAGCCCCAGCATTTT. It is translated as CASSWGDRPYQPQHF.

This clone has more than one count but fewer than ten. V is TRBV5-1 and J is TRBJ2-1, with 8 bases lining up with TRBD1. The CDR3 has 14 residues. Germline-derived CDR1 and CDR2 are SGHRS and YFSETQ. V lost 6 bases, J lost 6 bases, and 8 bases stayed unmatched. The CDR3 sequence is CASTFGQGVNEQFF. CDR3 sequence (DNA): TGCGCCAGCACATTCGGACAGGGAGTCAATGAGCAGTTCTTC.

This chain uses TRBV6-5 with TRBJ2-7; D call uncertain. V was shortened by 2 bases and J by 5 bases, with 16 bases between the two germline ends. The CDR3 sequence is 15 residues long. CDR1 MNHEY and CDR2 SVGAGI come from the germline V gene. This CDR3 is CASSYGLLAIHEQYF. For the CDR3, the DNA is TGTGCCAGCAGTTACGGGCTACTCGCCATCCACGAGCAGTACTTC.

This rearrangement joins TRBV18 to TRBJ1-1, with 7 nucleotides matching TRBD1. The CDR3 contains 14 residues. V lost 4 bases, J lost 1 base, and 3 bases stayed unmatched. The germline V gene encodes CDR1 KGHSH and CDR2 LQKENI. The CDR3 is CASSLHRGNTEAFF. The CDR3 bases are TGTGCCAGCTCACTTCACAGGGGGAACACTGAAGCTTTCTTT.